This T cell receptor (beta chain) is drawn from a study of blood T cell repertoires in COVID-19. As for the study in general: Spain, Italy and the United States supplied samples that represented acute and convalescent COVID-19. Nucleic acid was either cDNA or gDNA, and it came from T cells, B-cell-depleted T cells, or PBMCs.

In the study's own analysis: Researchers report that nucleated cell counts were estimated from reference gene primer amplification. Sequencing used immunoSEQ multiplex PCR; TCRdb keeps in-frame clones, though not all of them. The DNA gave D and trimming, while V, J and clone size come from that table. The sample consists of roughly 80,000 clones, about four fifths of them appearing once. A word on this clone: The junction differs from germline at one of its ends, possibly a read error.

This CDR3 has 12 residues. Germline-derived CDR1 and CDR2 are SGDLS and YYNGEE. This TCR was recovered from a woman aged 55 to 70 with acute or convalescent COVID-19. Sequencing was performed on peripheral blood. The chain combines TRBV9 with TRBJ2-3; D may be TRBD1 (6 bases). The CDR3 loop is CASSTRTETQYF. The CDR3 region has the DNA TGTGCCAGCAGCACCAGGACAGAGACGCAGTATTTT.